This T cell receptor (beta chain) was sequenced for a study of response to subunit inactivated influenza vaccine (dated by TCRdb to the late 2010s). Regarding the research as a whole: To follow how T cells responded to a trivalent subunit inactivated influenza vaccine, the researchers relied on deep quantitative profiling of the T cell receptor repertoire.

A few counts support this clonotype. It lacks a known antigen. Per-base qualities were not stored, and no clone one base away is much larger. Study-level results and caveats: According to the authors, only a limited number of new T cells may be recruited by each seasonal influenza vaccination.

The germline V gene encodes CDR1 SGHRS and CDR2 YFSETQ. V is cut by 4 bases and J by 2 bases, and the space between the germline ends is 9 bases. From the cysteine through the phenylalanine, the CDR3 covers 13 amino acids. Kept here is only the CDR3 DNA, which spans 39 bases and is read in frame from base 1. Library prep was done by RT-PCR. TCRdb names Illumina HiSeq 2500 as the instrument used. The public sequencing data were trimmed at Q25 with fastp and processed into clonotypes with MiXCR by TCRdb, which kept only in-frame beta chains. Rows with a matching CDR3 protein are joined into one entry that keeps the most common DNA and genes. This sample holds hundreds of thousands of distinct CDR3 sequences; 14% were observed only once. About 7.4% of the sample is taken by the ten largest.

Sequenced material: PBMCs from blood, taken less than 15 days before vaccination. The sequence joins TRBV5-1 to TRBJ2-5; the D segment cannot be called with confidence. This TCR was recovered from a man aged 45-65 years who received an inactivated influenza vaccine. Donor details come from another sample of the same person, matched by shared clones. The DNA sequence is TGCGCCAGCAGCCCCAACTTACAAGAGACCCAGTACTTC. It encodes CASSPNLQETQYF.